This T cell receptor (beta chain) was documented in a study of blood T cell repertoires in COVID-19. Background on the study: From the United States, Italy and Spain came samples of acute and convalescent COVID-19. T cells, B-cell-depleted T cells, or PBMCs provided the cDNA or gDNA that served as material.

CDR3 size: 13 residues. The V gene's germline CDR1 is SGHDT and CDR2 YYEEEE. V lost 4 bases and J 9 bases, leaving 17 bases between the germline ends. Clones were sequenced by immunoSEQ multiplex PCR, and TCRdb holds only the in-frame ones, with some missing. This sample has approximately 170,000 clones, with around 80% found just once. This sequence was found in a woman between 65 and 79 years old in a cohort exposed to, infected with or recovered from COVID-19 (not recorded which). The V call is TRBV5-6, the J call TRBJ2-7; the D gene is possibly TRBD1 (5 bases). The sample comprised PBMCs or T cells enriched from blood (not recorded which). CDR3 nucleotide sequence: TGTGCCAGCAGCCAGAGGTTGTGGGGCGCGCAGTACTTC. This gives the protein CASSQRLWGAQYF.